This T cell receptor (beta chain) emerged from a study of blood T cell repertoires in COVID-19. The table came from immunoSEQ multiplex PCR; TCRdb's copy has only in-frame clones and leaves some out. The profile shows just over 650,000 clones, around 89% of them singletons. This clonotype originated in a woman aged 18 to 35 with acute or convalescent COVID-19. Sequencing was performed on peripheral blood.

DNA of the CDR3: TGTGCCAGCAGCTTTTCCCCCCGGGATGAAAAACTGTTTTTT. Translation gives CASSFSPRDEKLFF. J is TRBJ1-4 and V is TRBV5-6; no clear D. V was clipped by 2 bases and J by 6 bases, with 11 bases between them. This CDR3 comprises 14 residues. Looked up from germline, CDR1 is SGHDT and CDR2 is YYEEEE.